These 18 T cell receptor beta chains originate from one sample sequenced in a study of T-cell reconstitution after alpha-beta-depleted transplantation in children (dated by TCRdb to the mid-2010s). The treatment or condition label, read with the paper, signifies: allogeneic hematopoietic cell transplantation with graft depleted of TCRalphabeta T cells and CD19 B cells. The method was PCR. TCRdb shows the sequencer as Illumina HiSeq 2500. To normalize quantification of the TCRbeta repertoire, the TCR libraries were built with molecular barcoding that relied on unique molecular identifiers. Clones were called with MiXCR by TCRdb after fastp trimmed the public reads at Q25, and only in-frame beta chains were retained. Each entry is one CDR3 protein sequence, shown with its most common DNA and genes. The sample table contains approximately 520,000 distinct CDR3 sequences; only one count was recorded for 10% to 12% of them. The ten largest clones capture 12% to 15% of the sample.

This sample comprised PBMCs, mostly from graft donor cells, obtained 180 days after TCRalphabeta/CD19-depleted stem cell transplant. These receptors originate from a female patient aged 2-10 years who had a stem cell transplant for aplastic anemia, so the T cells may come from the graft donor.

The CDR3 loop reads CSARGSGNQPQHF. CDR3 nucleotides: TGCAGTGCTAGGGGATCGGGCAATCAGCCCCAGCATTTT. The gene calls are TRBV20-1 and TRBJ1-5; D unclear. Germline CDR1 is DFQATT and CDR2 is SNEGSKA (reference sequence). The CDR3 has 13 amino acids. Trimming took 3 bases from V and 2 from J, leaving 8 bases between them.

This clonotype was seen only a few times. The J gene is TRBJ2-4, the V gene TRBV20-1; 7 bases are a match to TRBD1. Per the germline V gene, CDR1 is DFQATT and CDR2 is SNEGSKA (reference sequence). Trimming at V came to 0 bases and at J to 8 bases, leaving 10 bases not matched to a gene. CDR3 length equals 15 residues. In nucleotides, the CDR3 is TGCAGTGCTAGAGAAGGGGGCAGGGCAGGTGACATTCAGTACTTC. Encoded protein: CSAREGGRAGDIQYF.

This clonotype occurred a few times. The CDR3, as DNA: TGCAGTGCTCGGAGCCTCCAAGAGACCCAGTACTTC. This sequence encodes CSARSLQETQYF. This sequence joins TRBV20-1 and TRBJ2-5; unclear D gene. The V end lost 5 bases, the J end lost 1 base, and 8 bases lay between the germline ends. Per germline, CDR1 DFQATT and CDR2 SNEGSKA (reference sequence). This CDR3 is built from 12 residues.

The chain links TRBV5-1 to TRBJ2-7; D is possibly TRBD2 (7 bases). The V gene's germline CDR1 is SGHRS and CDR2 YFSETQ. This CDR3 spans 14 amino acids. Deletions cut 3 bases from V and 2 bases from J, with 12 bases between. CDR3 in amino acids: CASSWGGGTYEQYV. The CDR3 nucleotides are TGCGCCAGCAGCTGGGGGGGGGGCACCTACGAGCAGTACGTC.

This chain uses TRBV20-1 with TRBJ1-5; a weak D match, TRBD1 (6 bases). V shed 6 bases and J shed 9 bases, with 18 bases lying between them. Germline V lookup: CDR1 DFQATT, CDR2 SNEGSKA (reference sequence). This CDR3 is 13 amino acids long. The CDR3 loop is CSAVRQEGRPQHF. The CDR3 DNA reads TGCAGTGCGGTCAGACAGGAGGGGAGGCCCCAGCATTTT.

This clonotype has at least ten counts. The rearrangement links TRBV12-3 or TRBV12-4 to TRBJ2-7; 11 nucleotides match TRBD2. V lost 3 bases to trimming and J lost 0 bases; unmatched junction nucleotides: 4. The CDR3 sequence is 16 residues long. The CDR3 region is CASSFGGTSGSYEQYV. CDR3 sequence (DNA): TGTGCCAGCAGTTTTGGCGGGACTAGCGGCTCCTACGAGCAGTACGTC.

This clonotype showed up just a few times. The rearrangement joins TRBV6-1 to TRBJ2-2; D remains ambiguous. CDR1 and CDR2 from the germline V gene are MNHNS and SASEGT. With 8 bases removed from V and 1 base from J, the gap between germline ends came to 20 bases. The CDR3 spans 17 residues. CDR3 bases: TGTGCCAGCGTGGGCCAGACACTCTTTTTGAACACCGGGGAGCTGTTTTTT. This codes for CASVGQTLFLNTGELFF.

The rearrangement joins TRBV20-1 to TRBJ2-1; no clear D. There are 12 residues in the CDR3. Germline V gives CDR1 DFQATT, CDR2 SNEGSKA (reference sequence). Deletions cut 1 base from V and 6 bases from J, with 7 bases between. The CDR3 spells CSARGPINEQFF. The CDR3 region has the DNA TGCAGTGCTAGAGGACCCATCAATGAGCAGTTCTTC.

This clonotype has just a few counts. The V call is TRBV20-1, the J call TRBJ1-5; 7 bases map to TRBD1. V dropped 6 bases and J dropped 5; count of bases not matched to a gene: 7. The CDR3 consists of 13 residues. Germline V CDR1 and CDR2: DFQATT, SNEGSKA (reference sequence). CDR3 coding DNA: TGCAGTGCCATAGACAGGGCCGATCAGCCCCAGCATTTT. It encodes CSAIDRADQPQHF.

V is TRBV6-5 and J is TRBJ2-7; 9 bases line up with TRBD2. CDR3 length equals 14 residues. Trimming took 4 bases from V and 6 from J; bases not matched to a gene: 7. Germline loops: CDR1 MNHEY, CDR2 SVGAGI. The CDR3 protein is CASSLAGEGREQYF. The CDR3, as DNA: TGTGCCAGCAGTTTAGCGGGGGAGGGGCGCGAGCAGTACTTC.

This chain links TRBV25-1 with TRBJ2-1, with 16 positions matching TRBD2. V gave up 1 base and J gave up 10 bases; unmatched junction bases: 7. The CDR3 length is 17 residues. Looked up from germline, CDR1 is MGHDK and CDR2 is SYGVNS. The CDR3 sequence is CASSEWGTSGRAGEQFF. The CDR3 DNA is TGTGCCAGCAGTGAATGGGGGACTAGCGGGAGGGCGGGAGAGCAGTTCTTC.

This clonotype was seen more than once but under ten times. V gene TRBV29-1 combines with J gene TRBJ2-3, with 10 bases matching TRBD2. CDR3 length: 14 residues. Per germline, CDR1 SQVTM and CDR2 ANQGSEA. The ends lost 0 bases at V and 6 bases at J; junction bases unmatched: 3. CDR3 region: CSVEDRGLADTQYF. The CDR3 DNA follows: TGCAGCGTTGAAGATAGGGGACTAGCGGATACGCAGTATTTT.

The V and J genes are TRBV12-3 or TRBV12-4 and TRBJ2-6; TRBD1 agrees at 9 bases. J was trimmed by 4 bases and V by 7 bases; bases with no gene match: 5. CDR3 length equals 15 residues. CDR3 sequence (DNA): TGTGCCAGCATGGACAGGGGATGGGGGGCCAACGTCCTGACTTTC. Translated, it gives CASMDRGWGANVLTF.

This clonotype occurred many times. This sequence joins TRBV12-3 or TRBV12-4 and TRBJ1-5; no reliable D call. The CDR3 extends over 14 amino acids. V was trimmed by 5 bases and J by 4 bases, leaving 12 bases between them. CDR3 nucleotide sequence: TGTGCCAGCAGTCTCCGGGATCCTAATCAGCCCCAGCATTTT. Protein product: CASSLRDPNQPQHF.

This clonotype has just a few counts. This rearrangement joins TRBV18 to TRBJ1-4; TRBD1 agrees at 8 bases. The CDR3 spans 15 residues. V was clipped by 1 base and J by 8 bases; unmatched bases: 6. Germline V gene data show CDR1 as KGHSH and CDR2 as LQKENI. Written as DNA, the CDR3 is TGTGCCAGCTCACCACTCTCGACAGGGGAAGAAAAACTGTTTTTT. Amino acids: CASSPLSTGEEKLFF.

The rearrangement uses TRBV9 and TRBJ2-1, with D possibly TRBD2 on 6 matching bases. From germline, CDR1 is SGDLS and CDR2 YYNGEE. CDR3 length equals 14 residues. V shed 4 bases and J shed 6 bases, with 14 bases lying between them. The CDR3 nucleotides are TGTGCCAGCAGCCTGGGGGACGGGGGCAATGAGCAGTTCTTC. It specifies CASSLGDGGNEQFF.

This clonotype was counted ten times or more. This rearrangement joins TRBV6-5 to TRBJ1-2; no reliable D call. Trimming removed 5 bases from V and 6 bases from J, with 13 bases in between. This CDR3 is 13 amino acids long. Germline values: CDR1 MNHEY, CDR2 SVGAGI. CDR3 bases: TGTGCCAGCAGTACCCGAGGTGTTGATGGCTACACCTTC. This gives the protein CASSTRGVDGYTF.

This clonotype was recorded a few times. This rearrangement joins TRBV15 to TRBJ2-1, with D maybe TRBD1 (5 bases). With 5 bases removed from V and 7 bases from J, the gap between germline ends came to 21 bases. The CDR3 length is 16 residues. Germline CDR1 reads LNHNV; CDR2 reads YYDKDF (reference sequence). This CDR3 reads CATSPRGALGRNEQFF. CDR3 sequence (DNA): TGTGCCACCAGCCCAAGGGGCGCGCTGGGAAGAAATGAGCAGTTCTTC.